This TCR beta chain was observed in a study of T cell responses to AZD1222 COVID-19 vaccine (TCRdb year 2021). A note on the overall study: AZD1222 recipients given second doses at about 4 weeks or at about 12 weeks were pooled, since spike-specific TCR depth and breadth were not found to differ between the two schedules. TCR sequencing was performed for about 250 trial participants, of whom some 200 were given two doses of AZD1222 and approximately 26 were given two doses of MenACWY control vaccine. Trial participants were enrolled by age into 18-55, 56-69 and 70-plus year subgroups, with roughly 160, 29 and 62 TCR-sequenced participants respectively. What the research found in general, with its limitations: Conclusions about previously exposed vaccinees are limited, since just five or six AZD1222 recipients were seropositive for SARS-CoV-2 at baseline. In the small 56-69-year group, the increase in depth fell short of significance, most likely because of low power. Most participants were white British and females outnumbered males, and the authors suggested that clonal diversity may have been underestimated. Epitopes outside the regions mutated in the B.1.351 and B.1.1.7 variants were reportedly recognized by nearly half of the unique spike-specific TCRs. Spike-specific TCR breadth and depth rose significantly after two AZD1222 doses compared with day 0 and with MenACWY recipients. The vaccine-associated CD4 TCRs covered the entire spike protein, and the dominant responses fell in regions 160-218 and 743-854. Because no day 14 peak-response samples were available, the repertoires could be characterized only after the peak T cell response.

The CDR3 regions of human TCRbeta chains were subjected to immunosequencing. Concerning the study's data processing: Repertoire TCRs were matched against a reference library of SARS-CoV-2-specific TCRs generated with the MIRA antigen-specificity platform. Breadth meant the fraction of unique TCRs that were SARS-CoV-2-associated, whereas depth meant the fraction of total T cells that were SARS-CoV-2-associated. Using the MIRA data, each spike-specific TCR was mapped to the spike region that the TCR reacts to and placed in a CD4 or CD8 class. Log10-transformed breadth and depth values were compared by one-way ANOVA with Sidak's multiple comparisons tests. TCRdb's version of the immuneACCESS table is confined to in-frame rearrangements and falls short of the full clone set. An unresolved V gene accounts for under half of the shortfall where checked; the remainder is of unknown origin. V and J calls and clone size are as listed in that table; D and trimming were resolved from the DNA. The sample table contains more than 60,000 clones; only one count was recorded for around 87% of them. The ten largest clones take up under 25% of the sample.

In the case of this clone: The antigen it binds to is not known. No base quality information exists; no much larger clone differs at one position.

The germline V gene provides CDR1 ENHRY and CDR2 SYGVKD. The CDR3, cysteine through phenylalanine, is 15 amino acids long. The entry retains the CDR3 DNA only, 45 bases that are in frame from base 1. Trimming costs V 3 bases and J 5 bases, and their ends lie 16 bases apart. Explained via the paper, the time point label denotes: baseline before first vaccination. Samples from vaccinated people were obtained from the UK trials COV001 and COV002, which included a single-blind randomized controlled phase 2/3 trial of AZD1222 (ChAdOx1 nCoV-19) in healthy adults. For TCRbeta chain sequencing, PBMC samples from trial participants were taken at day 0 and at day 28 after the second dose.

This sequence uses TRBV10-3 and TRBJ1-1, with the identity of the D gene unclear. The sequence derives from an adult in good health. Here the sequenced sample was peripheral blood, taken on day 0 of AZD1222 vaccination. The DNA sequence follows: TGTGCCATCAGTGACCAGGACCGCTCCCAGACTGAAGCTTTCTTT. Its protein product is CAISDQDRSQTEAFF.